A selection of T cell receptor beta chains follows, all from one sample in a study of blood T cell repertoires in COVID-19. TCRdb's table, derived via immunoSEQ multiplex PCR, lists solely in-frame clones and lacks some. The sample has 200,000 or so clones; 84% are singletons. Sequenced sample: peripheral blood. All receptors come from an older woman who had recovered from COVID-19. CDR3s include the opening cysteine and the closing phenylalanine or tryptophan. The D gene is left open where the match is weak. Clone size is given for some rows only: seen once, a few or many times, or a class if the clone is expanded.

CASSLEAGRNSPLHF	TGTGCCAGCAGCTTGGAGGCAGGGAGGAATTCACCCCTCCACTTT	NA	NA	TRBJ1-6	TRBV5-4
CASSLEPSGGAYNEQFF	TGCGCCAGCAGCTTGGAGCCTAGCGGGGGGGCCTACAATGAGCAGTTCTTC	few	TRBD2	TRBJ2-1	TRBV5-1
CASRQQGDTEAFF	TGTGCCAGCAGACAACAGGGAGACACTGAAGCTTTCTTT	NA	NA	TRBJ1-1	TRBV7-3
CASSWPPNTEAFF	TGTGCCAGTAGTTGGCCTCCGAACACTGAAGCTTTCTTT	NA	NA	TRBJ1-1	TRBV19
CASSLSPEMNTEAFF	TGTGCCAGCAGTTTATCGCCGGAGATGAACACTGAAGCTTTCTTT	NA	NA	TRBJ1-1	TRBV27
CASSDSLYEQYF	TGTGCCAGCAGTGACAGTCTTTACGAGCAGTACTTC	NA	NA	TRBJ2-7	TRBV12-3/TRBV12-4
CASSQEWRGLGNQPQHF	TGCGCCAGCAGCCAAGAATGGCGGGGGTTGGGCAATCAGCCCCAGCATTTT	NA	NA	TRBJ1-5	TRBV4-1
CASSLGGQTNYGYTF	TGTGCCAGCAGCTTAGGGGGACAGACTAACTATGGCTACACCTTC	NA	TRBD1	TRBJ1-2	TRBV7-2
CASSPWRYGGNYGYTF	TGTGCCAGCAGCCCCTGGCGGTACGGGGGGAACTATGGCTACACCTTC	NA	NA	TRBJ1-2	TRBV7-9
CASNAKRSGQGPYYGYTF	TGCGCCAGCAACGCAAAGAGATCGGGACAGGGACCTTACTATGGCTACACCTTC	once	TRBD1	TRBJ1-2	TRBV10-1
CASSASGGPYNEQFF	TGTGCCAGTAGTGCTAGCGGGGGGCCCTACAATGAGCAGTTCTTC	NA	TRBD2	TRBJ2-1	TRBV19
CASTESRGTEQYF	TGTGCCAGTACCGAATCAAGGGGCACCGAGCAGTACTTC	NA	NA	TRBJ2-7	TRBV19
CASSLGTGGWNSPLHF	TGTGCCAGCTCACTGGGGACAGGGGGCTGGAATTCACCCCTCCACTTT	NA	TRBD1	TRBJ1-6	TRBV18
CASSSPGATYGYTF	TGTGCCAGCAGCTCCCCTGGGGCAACCTATGGCTACACCTTC	NA	NA	TRBJ1-2	TRBV11-2
CATSSTGRNEKLFF	TGTGCCACCAGCAGCACAGGACGGAATGAAAAACTGTTTTTT	NA	NA	TRBJ1-4	TRBV15
CASSLDRGITDTQYF	TGCGCCAGCAGCTTGGACCGGGGTATCACAGATACGCAGTATTTT	NA	NA	TRBJ2-3	TRBV5-1
CASRSGGGSPLHF	TGTGCCAGCAGGTCGGGGGGGGGTTCACCCCTCCACTTT	NA	NA	TRBJ1-6	TRBV11-2
CASSVEDIKNQPQHF	TGTGCCAGCAGCGTAGAGGACATAAAGAATCAGCCCCAGCATTTT	NA	NA	TRBJ1-5	TRBV9
CASSFGGGRQTQYF	TGTGCCAGCAGCTTTGGCGGGGGGCGACAGACCCAGTACTTC	NA	TRBD2	TRBJ2-5	TRBV7-2
CASSLRTAGRGEAFF	TGTGCCAGCAGCCTGAGGACAGCCGGGAGGGGTGAAGCTTTCTTT	NA	NA	TRBJ1-1	TRBV5-8
CASRQSNQPQHF	TGTGCCTCGAGACAGAGCAATCAGCCCCAGCATTTT	NA	NA	TRBJ1-5	TRBV2
CASSFIAGQETQYF	TGCGCCAGCAGCTTCATAGCGGGGCAAGAGACCCAGTACTTC	few	TRBD2	TRBJ2-5	TRBV5-1